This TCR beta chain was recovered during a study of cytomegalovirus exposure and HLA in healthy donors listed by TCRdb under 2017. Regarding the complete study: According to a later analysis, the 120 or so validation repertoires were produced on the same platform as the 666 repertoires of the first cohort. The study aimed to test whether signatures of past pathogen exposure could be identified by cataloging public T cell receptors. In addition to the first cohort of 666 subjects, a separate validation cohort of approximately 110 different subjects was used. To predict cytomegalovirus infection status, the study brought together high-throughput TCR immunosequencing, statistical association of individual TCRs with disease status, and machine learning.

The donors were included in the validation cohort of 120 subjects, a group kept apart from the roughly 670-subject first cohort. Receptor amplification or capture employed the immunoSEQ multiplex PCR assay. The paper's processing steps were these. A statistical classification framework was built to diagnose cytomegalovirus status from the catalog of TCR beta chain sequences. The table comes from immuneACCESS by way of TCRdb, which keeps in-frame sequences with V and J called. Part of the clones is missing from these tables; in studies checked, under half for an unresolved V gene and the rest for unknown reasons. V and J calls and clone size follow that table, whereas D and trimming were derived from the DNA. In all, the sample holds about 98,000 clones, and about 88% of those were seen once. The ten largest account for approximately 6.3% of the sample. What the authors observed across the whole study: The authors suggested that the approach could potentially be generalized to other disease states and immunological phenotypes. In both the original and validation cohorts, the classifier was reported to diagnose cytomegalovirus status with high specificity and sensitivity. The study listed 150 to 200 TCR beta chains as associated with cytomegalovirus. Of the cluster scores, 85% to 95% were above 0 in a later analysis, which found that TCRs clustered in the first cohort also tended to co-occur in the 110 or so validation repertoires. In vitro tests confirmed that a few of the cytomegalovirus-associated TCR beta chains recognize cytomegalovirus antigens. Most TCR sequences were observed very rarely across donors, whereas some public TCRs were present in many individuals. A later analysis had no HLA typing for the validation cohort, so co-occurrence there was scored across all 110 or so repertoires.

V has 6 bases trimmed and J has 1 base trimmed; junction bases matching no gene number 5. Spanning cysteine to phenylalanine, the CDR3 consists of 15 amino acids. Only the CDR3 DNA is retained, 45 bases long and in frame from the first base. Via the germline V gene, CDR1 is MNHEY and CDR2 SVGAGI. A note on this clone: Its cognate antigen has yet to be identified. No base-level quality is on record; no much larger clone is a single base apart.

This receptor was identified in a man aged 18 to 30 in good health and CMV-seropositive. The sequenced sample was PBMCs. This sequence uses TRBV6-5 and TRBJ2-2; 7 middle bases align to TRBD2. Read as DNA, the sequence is TGTGCCAGCAGACCGGGACTACTGAACACCGGGGAGCTGTTTTTT. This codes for CASRPGLLNTGELFF.